This TCR beta chain was sequenced for a study of blood T cells in healthy people across ages. Study as a whole: Capturing about one barcoded beta molecule per two T cells was achieved by template switching.

Points from the study as a whole: CMV status of donors was unknown, possibly confounding expanded clonotype changes.

Using a J-beta primer mix together with a sample-barcoded 5' primer, a second PCR was run for about 6 to 12 cycles. TCRdb fed the 5' RACE reads into MiXCR, producing one record per CDR3 protein. Of about 780,000 distinct CDR3 sequences in the sample, around 24% are singletons; the top ten hold roughly 3.1%. The J segment lost 5 bases and the V segment lost 5 bases, leaving 5 bases of the junction unmatched. The CDR3 is 13 residues long. This clonotype was recorded many times. Its target is unknown. This sample also belongs to another study, concerning T cells of mothers and their children. That paper adds: Healthy Caucasian mothers, a few in number, and their six children were the donors.

This TCR derives from a boy between 5 and 17 years old in good health. J is TRBJ2-5 and V is TRBV12-3 or TRBV12-4, with 7 bases matching TRBD1. The sample taken for sequencing was blood. CDR3 nucleotide sequence: TGTGCCAGCAGTACAGGGGTGGCGGAGACCCAGTACTTC. Translated: CASSTGVAETQYF.